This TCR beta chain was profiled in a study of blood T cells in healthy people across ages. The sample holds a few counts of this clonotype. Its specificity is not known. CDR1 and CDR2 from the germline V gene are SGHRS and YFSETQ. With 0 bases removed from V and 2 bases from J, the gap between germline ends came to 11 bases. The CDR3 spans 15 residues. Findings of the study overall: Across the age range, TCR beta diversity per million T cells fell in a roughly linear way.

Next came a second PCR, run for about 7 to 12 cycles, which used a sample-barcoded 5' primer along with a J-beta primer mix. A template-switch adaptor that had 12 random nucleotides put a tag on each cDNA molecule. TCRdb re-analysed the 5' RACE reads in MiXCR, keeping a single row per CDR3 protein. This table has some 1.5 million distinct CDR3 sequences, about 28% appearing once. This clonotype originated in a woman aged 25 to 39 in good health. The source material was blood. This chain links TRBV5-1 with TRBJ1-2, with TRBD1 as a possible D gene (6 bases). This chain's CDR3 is CASSLGLGGNYGYTF. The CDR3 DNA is TGCGCCAGCAGCTTGGGTTTAGGGGGAAACTATGGCTACACCTTC.